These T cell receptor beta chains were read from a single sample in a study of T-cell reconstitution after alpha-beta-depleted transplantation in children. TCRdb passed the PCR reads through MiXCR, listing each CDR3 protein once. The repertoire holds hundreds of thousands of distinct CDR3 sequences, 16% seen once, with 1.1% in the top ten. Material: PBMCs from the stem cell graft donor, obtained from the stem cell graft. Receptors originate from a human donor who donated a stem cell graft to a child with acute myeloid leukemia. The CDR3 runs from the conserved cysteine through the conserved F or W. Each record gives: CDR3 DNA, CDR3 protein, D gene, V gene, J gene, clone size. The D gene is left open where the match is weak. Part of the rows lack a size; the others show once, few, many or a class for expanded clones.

CDR3 DNA: TGTGCCAGCAGCCTCGTTGGAAGGGATAACGAGCAGTACTTC; CDR3 protein: CASSLVGRDNEQYF; D gene: NA; V gene: TRBV7-3; J gene: TRBJ2-7; clone size: NA
CDR3 DNA: TGTGCCAGCAGCTTTGTCGACAGACCGAACACTGAAGCTTTCTTT; CDR3 protein: CASSFVDRPNTEAFF; D gene: NA; V gene: TRBV7-2; J gene: TRBJ1-1; clone size: many
CDR3 DNA: TGCAGTGCTAGTAGGGACTGGCGCACAGATACGCAGTATTTT; CDR3 protein: CSASRDWRTDTQYF; D gene: NA; V gene: TRBV20-1; J gene: TRBJ2-3; clone size: many
CDR3 DNA: TGTGCCACCAGCAGAGATTTTAGCCGCAATCAGCCCCAGCATTTT; CDR3 protein: CATSRDFSRNQPQHF; D gene: NA; V gene: TRBV15; J gene: TRBJ1-5; clone size: few
CDR3 DNA: TGCGCCAGCAGCCAAGGATTTCTGGTTACAGATACGCAGTATTTT; CDR3 protein: CASSQGFLVTDTQYF; D gene: NA; V gene: TRBV4-3; J gene: TRBJ2-3; clone size: NA
CDR3 DNA: TGTGCCAGCAGCCAACCACGGACAGGGGGTACCCACTATGGCTACACCTTC; CDR3 protein: CASSQPRTGGTHYGYTF; D gene: TRBD1; V gene: TRBV4-2; J gene: TRBJ1-2; clone size: NA
CDR3 DNA: TGCAGTGCTCCGGACGGACCCAGGACGGCTTTCTTT; CDR3 protein: CSAPDGPRTAFF; D gene: NA; V gene: TRBV20-1; J gene: TRBJ1-1; clone size: many
CDR3 DNA: TGCAGCGCCCGGGTGGGGGAAGGCTACACCTTC; CDR3 protein: CSARVGEGYTF; D gene: NA; V gene: TRBV29-1; J gene: TRBJ1-2; clone size: many
CDR3 DNA: TGTGCCAGCAGCTTGTCAACCCATATTGATATCGGCTACGAGCAGTACTTC; CDR3 protein: CASSLSTHIDIGYEQYF; D gene: NA; V gene: TRBV5-5; J gene: TRBJ2-7; clone size: many
CDR3 DNA: TGTGCCAGCAGCCAAGATAGCGATGGCTACACCTTC; CDR3 protein: CASSQDSDGYTF; D gene: NA; V gene: TRBV3-1; J gene: TRBJ1-2; clone size: many
CDR3 DNA: TGCAGTGCTAGAGAGAAAGCTATCGAGACTGAAGCTTTCTTT; CDR3 protein: CSAREKAIETEAFF; D gene: NA; V gene: TRBV20-1; J gene: TRBJ1-1; clone size: many
CDR3 DNA: TGCAGTGCTAGCTCTACGAACACTGAAGCTTTCTTT; CDR3 protein: CSASSTNTEAFF; D gene: NA; V gene: TRBV20-1; J gene: TRBJ1-1; clone size: many
CDR3 DNA: TGCAGTGCTAGAGATCCCGGACAGGGGCCCACAGATACGCAGTATTTT; CDR3 protein: CSARDPGQGPTDTQYF; D gene: TRBD1; V gene: TRBV20-1; J gene: TRBJ2-3; clone size: many
CDR3 DNA: TGTGCCAGCAGTCTGGGGACAGGGTTACACGAGCAGTACTTC; CDR3 protein: CASSLGTGLHEQYF; D gene: TRBD1; V gene: TRBV27; J gene: TRBJ2-7; clone size: many
CDR3 DNA: TGTGCCAGCAGTCCAACAGGGATCCTCACTGAAGCTTTCTTT; CDR3 protein: CASSPTGILTEAFF; D gene: NA; V gene: TRBV6-4; J gene: TRBJ1-1; clone size: many
CDR3 DNA: TGCAGTGGATCCGACTTATACGAGCAGTACTTC; CDR3 protein: CSGSDLYEQYF; D gene: NA; V gene: TRBV20-1; J gene: TRBJ2-7; clone size: many
CDR3 DNA: TGTGCCAGCAGCTTGGAGAAGACAGCATACGAGCAGTACTTC; CDR3 protein: CASSLEKTAYEQYF; D gene: NA; V gene: TRBV7-2; J gene: TRBJ2-7; clone size: few
CDR3 DNA: TGCAGCGTTTGCTTCCAGCGGGGTAATGAGCAGTTCTTC; CDR3 protein: CSVCFQRGNEQFF; D gene: TRBD2; V gene: TRBV29-1; J gene: TRBJ2-1; clone size: many
CDR3 DNA: TGTGCCAGCAGTTCAGAAAAGCCCCAGCATTTT; CDR3 protein: CASSSEKPQHF; D gene: NA; V gene: TRBV28; J gene: TRBJ1-5; clone size: NA
CDR3 DNA: TGCAGTGCCCCCTTAACGGGACTAGCAGAGACCCAGTACTTC; CDR3 protein: CSAPLTGLAETQYF; D gene: TRBD2; V gene: TRBV20-1; J gene: TRBJ2-5; clone size: NA
CDR3 DNA: TGTGCCAGCAGCTCTGGGGACGGCTCCTACGAGCAGTACTTC; CDR3 protein: CASSSGDGSYEQYF; D gene: NA; V gene: TRBV7-3; J gene: TRBJ2-7; clone size: many
CDR3 DNA: TGTGCCAGCAGCCGACAGGTAGGGGACACAGATACGCAGTATTTT; CDR3 protein: CASSRQVGDTDTQYF; D gene: NA; V gene: TRBV6-1; J gene: TRBJ2-3; clone size: many